This T cell receptor beta chain derives from a study of T cell responses to AZD1222 COVID-19 vaccine (dated by TCRdb to the early 2020s). The study in broad terms: TCR sequencing was performed for over 230 trial participants, of whom about 200 were given two doses of AZD1222 and around 25 were given two doses of MenACWY control vaccine. Trial participants were enrolled by age into subgroups of 18-55, 56-69 and 70-plus years, and about 150, 27 and 61 TCR-sequenced participants, respectively, were included in these subgroups. Results and caveats for the whole study, not just this receptor: The vaccine-associated CD4 TCRs covered the entire spike protein, and the dominant responses fell in regions 160-218 and 743-854. In the small 56-69-year group, the increase in depth fell short of significance, most likely because of low power. Epitopes outside the regions mutated in the B.1.351 and B.1.1.7 variants were reportedly recognized by nearly half of the unique spike-specific TCRs. Conclusions about previously exposed vaccinees are limited, since just five or six AZD1222 recipients were seropositive for SARS-CoV-2 at baseline. Most participants were white British and females outnumbered males, and the authors suggested that clonal diversity may have been underestimated. Because no day 14 peak-response samples were available, repertoires were characterized only after the peak T cell response. Spike-specific TCR breadth and depth rose significantly after two AZD1222 doses compared with day 0 and with MenACWY recipients.

Details on this clone: Its antigen specificity is not known. Base qualities were left out, and no much larger clone turns up one base away.

The CDR3 regions of human TCRbeta chains were analyzed by immunosequencing. In the authors' own workflow: TCRs in the repertoires were compared against a reference library of SARS-CoV-2-specific TCRs that had been generated with the MIRA antigen-specificity platform. Breadth meant the fraction of unique TCRs that were SARS-CoV-2-associated, whereas depth meant the fraction of total T cells that were SARS-CoV-2-associated. Using the MIRA data, each spike-specific TCR was assigned both to the spike region to which the TCR was reactive and to a CD4 or CD8 class. Log10-transformed breadth and depth values were compared by one-way ANOVA with Sidak's multiple comparisons tests. TCRdb stores this immuneACCESS table with in-frame sequences only. Part of the clones is absent; in the studies checked, under half of the shortfall reflects unresolved V genes, and no reason is known for the rest. The D gene and trimming were derived from the DNA, and the V and J assignments and clone size from that table. The sample table contains over 200,000 clones; only one count was recorded for approximately 94% of them. The ten largest clones represent over 1.5% of the sample.

V and J are truncated by 5 bases and 4 bases respectively, leaving an intervening sequence of 15 bases. As encoded in the germline V gene (reference sequence), CDR1 is PRHDT while CDR2 is FYEKMQ. Taken from cysteine to phenylalanine, the CDR3 has 14 residues. Of the read, only the CDR3 DNA is kept; its 42 bases are in frame from base 1. Per the publication, the time point label means: about 28 days (+/-7) after the second vaccine dose. Interpreted using the paper, the treatment or condition label stands for: meningococcal conjugate vaccine given as trial control. Samples from vaccinated people were obtained from the UK trials COV001 and COV002, which included a single-blind randomized controlled phase 2/3 trial of AZD1222 (ChAdOx1 nCoV-19) in healthy adults. For TCRbeta chain sequencing, PBMC samples were collected from trial participants at day 0 and at day 28 after the second dose.

The source was peripheral blood, collected 28 days after the second dose of the MenACWY control vaccine. Recombination joined TRBV13 with TRBJ2-7, and TRBD2 may be the D gene, going by 6 matching bases. The TCR sequence derives from an adult who received the MenACWY meningococcal vaccine as a control. The CDR3 here reads CASSGGLGDYEQYF. The base sequence is TGTGCCAGCAGCGGGGGACTGGGGGATTACGAGCAGTACTTC.